This T cell receptor (beta chain) was profiled in a study of T cell repertoires in cytomegalovirus infection. TCRdb processed the reads anew with MiXCR; each CDR3 protein has one entry. Of around 190,000 distinct CDR3 sequences in the sample, approximately 15% were seen once. Whole-study results and caveats: Across the ex vivo response, the dominant clonotypes were HLA-C-restricted CMV-specific TCR beta clonotypes.

Germline CDR1 is SGHTA and CDR2 is FQGNSA. The CDR3 is made up of 16 amino acids. The V end was cut by 1 base, the J end by 0 bases, with 10 bases between. This clonotype was counted at least ten times. Its matching antigen is unknown. The TCR was taken from a human donor in good health (CMV status not recorded). Some clones in this sample may be carry-over from other donors' samples. This chain joins TRBV7-2 and TRBJ1-5; D is unclear. The sample consisted of PBMCs. CDR3 in amino acids: CASSLGGGYSNQPQHF. In DNA, the CDR3 is TGTGCCAGCAGCTTAGGCGGCGGGTATAGCAATCAGCCCCAGCATTTT. Looking up the rest from reference TRBV7-2 and TRBJ1-5 gives the full variable domain: GAGVSQSPSNKVTEKGKDVELRCDPISGHTALYWYRQSLGQGLEFLIYFQGNSAPDKSGLPSDRFSAERTGGSVSTLTIQRTQQEDSAVYLCASSLGGGYSNQPQHFGDGTRLSIL.